One and the same sample provided the 22 T cell receptor beta chains below, sequenced in a study of beta chain features in type 1 diabetes. Findings and limits, study-wide: Type 1 diabetes patients had TCRB CDR3s that were shorter (moderately but significantly so) in all four CD4+ subsets.

Expressed TCRB transcripts were sequenced because the isolated RNA had all been reverse transcribed beforehand. The assay was immunoSEQ multiplex PCR, and TCRdb's table has in-frame clones only and misses some. Of under 300,000 clones in the sample, approximately 16% were seen once. For these TCRs, the target antigens are not known. The sample consisted of naive CD4+ T cells from blood. Source of these receptors: a young man with type 1 diabetes.

This rearrangement joins TRBV18 to TRBJ1-1; D possibly corresponds to TRBD1 (6 bases). The CDR3 length is 14 residues. The V end was cut by 6 bases, the J end by 3 bases, with 14 bases between. Germline V lookup: CDR1 KGHSH, CDR2 LQKENI. CDR3 sequence reads: CASSNLGADTEAFF. The CDR3 DNA is TGTGCCAGCTCTAATCTGGGGGCGGACACTGAAGCTTTCTTT.

This chain connects TRBV9 to TRBJ2-5, with no clear D. Trimming left V 2 bases short and J 0 bases short, with 11 bases between. Germline V gene data show CDR1 as SGDLS and CDR2 as YYNGEE. This CDR3 spans 15 amino acids. The CDR3 loop is CASSVGIGYQETQYF. The CDR3 bases are TGTGCCAGCAGCGTGGGGATTGGGTACCAAGAGACCCAGTACTTC.

This clone was found a few times. Mismatch with germline at one junction end may stem from a read error. This sequence joins TRBV19 and TRBJ2-1, with a tentative D call TRBD1 (5 bases). Germline CDR1 is LNHDA and CDR2 is SQIVND (reference sequence). CDR3 length equals 12 residues. The CDR3, as DNA: TGTGCCAGTAGTAGACAGTACAGTGAGCAGTTCTTC. It specifies CASSRQYSEQFF. The full variable domain, rest sourced from reference TRBV19 and TRBJ2-1, is DGGITQSPKYLFRKEGQNVTLSCEQNLNHDAMYWYRQDPGQGLRLIYYSQIVNDFQKGDIAEGYSVSREKKESFPLTVTSAQKNPTAFYLCASSRQYSEQFFGPGTRLTVL.

In this sample, this clone turned up a few times. The rearrangement links TRBV27 to TRBJ1-5; D may be TRBD1 (5 bases). Trimming stripped 5 bases from V and 15 bases from J, with 17 bases between. CDR1 is MNHEY, CDR2 SMNVEV, per germline (reference sequence). The CDR3 totals 12 residues. CDR3 bases: TGTGCCAGCAGTCCTCCCCAAGGGGTCCGGCATTTT. Its protein product is CASSPPQGVRHF.

This clone was counted between two and nine times. The chain employs TRBV5-6 and TRBJ2-3; TRBD1 might be the D (5 bases). Per germline, CDR1 SGHDT and CDR2 YYEEEE. V lost 0 bases and J lost 2, with 10 bases in between. This CDR3 spans 15 amino acids. CDR3 nucleotide sequence: TGTGCCAGCAGCTTGGGTCCGACAGCCACAGATACGCAGTATTTT. It encodes CASSLGPTATDTQYF.

The chain employs TRBV29-1 and TRBJ1-1, with a weak D call TRBD1 (5 bases). V dropped 6 bases and J dropped 0 bases, with 14 bases sitting between them. This CDR3 contains 14 residues. Per the germline V gene, CDR1 is SQVTM and CDR2 is ANQGSEA. CDR3 sequence (DNA): TGCAGCGTCTCCCTTGGGGGGGTGAACACTGAAGCTTTCTTT. Its protein is CSVSLGGVNTEAFF.

This chain joins TRBV9 and TRBJ1-2; TRBD1 agrees at 9 bases. This CDR3 is built from 14 residues. Trimming removed 4 bases from V and 2 bases from J; junction bases left unmatched: 3. Germline assignment: CDR1 SGDLS and CDR2 YYNGEE. The CDR3 here is CASSPGTGNYGYTF. DNA of the CDR3: TGTGCCAGCAGCCCCGGGACAGGGAACTATGGCTACACCTTC.

This clone was counted between two and nine times. The rearrangement uses TRBV4-1 and TRBJ1-4, with D tentatively TRBD1 (5 bases). The CDR3 spans 15 residues. Per the germline V gene, CDR1 is MGHRA and CDR2 is YSYEKL. V lost 4 bases and J lost 6, with 15 bases in between. The CDR3 DNA sequence: TGCGCCAGCAGCCCAGGGACGGATCGATATGAAAAACTGTTTTTT. Amino acid sequence: CASSPGTDRYEKLFF.

This clone was recorded a few times. The CDR3, as DNA: TGCAGCGACATCCGGGACAAGAACACTGAAGCTTTCTTT. It yields the protein CSDIRDKNTEAFF. The chain has TRBV29-1 and TRBJ1-1, with D perhaps TRBD1 (6 bases). This CDR3 region has 13 residues. V was pared by 7 bases and J by 1 base, with 13 bases between. Germline values: CDR1 SQVTM, CDR2 ANQGSEA.

The chain joins TRBV27 to TRBJ2-6, with TRBD2 matching over 14 bases. The CDR3 runs 17 residues. Trimming cost V 8 bases and J 2 bases; bases outside gene matches: 5. Per the germline V gene, CDR1 is MNHEY and CDR2 is SMNVEV (reference sequence). The CDR3 spells CASGRLAGGTGANVLTF. Written as DNA, the CDR3 is TGTGCCAGCGGCCGACTAGCGGGAGGGACTGGGGCCAACGTCCTGACTTTC.

Concerning this clone: The junction departs from the called germline gene at one end, perhaps through a read error. The rearrangement joins TRBV29-1 to TRBJ2-1, with TRBD1 matching over 7 bases. This CDR3 region has 11 residues. Per the germline V gene, CDR1 is SQVTM and CDR2 is ANQGSEA. CDR3 in amino acids: CWGQTYNEQFF. The CDR3 DNA sequence: TGCTGGGGACAGACCTACAATGAACAGTTCTTC.

This clone showed up just a few times. The chain employs TRBV29-1 and TRBJ2-5, with D possibly being TRBD2 (6 bases). Germline assignment: CDR1 SQVTM and CDR2 ANQGSEA. The CDR3 runs to 12 residues. Trimming cost V 7 bases and J 7 bases, with 16 bases left between them. The CDR3 DNA sequence: TGCAGCGGGGACGGGGGAGGCGGGACCCAGTACTTC. Translating it yields CSGDGGGGTQYF. The full variable domain, with the rest looked up from reference TRBV29-1 and TRBJ2-5, is SAVISQKPSRDICQRGTSLTIQCQVDSQVTMMFWYRQQPGQSLTLIATANQGSEATYESGFVIDKFPISRPNLTFSTLTVSNMSPEDSSIYLCSGDGGGGTQYFGPGTRLLVL.

This clone was counted only a few times. This rearrangement joins TRBV27 to TRBJ2-5; D ambiguous. The CDR3 is made up of 14 amino acids. Germline V gene data show CDR1 as MNHEY and CDR2 as SMNVEV (reference sequence). Trimming took off 6 bases at V and 4 bases at J, with 15 bases between the two ends. The CDR3 DNA reads TGTGCCAGCAGAGACACGAGTACTCCAGAGACCCAGTACTTC. Translation: CASRDTSTPETQYF.

The genes are TRBV6-1 and TRBJ2-3; no definite D call. The length of the CDR3 is 14 residues. Germline assignment: CDR1 MNHNS and CDR2 SASEGT. The ends were cut back, 8 bases at V and 0 bases at J, with 12 bases in the middle. Written as DNA, the CDR3 is TGTGCCAGCCGAGAAGGGTTGAGCACAGATACGCAGTATTTT. Encoded protein: CASREGLSTDTQYF.

The chain employs TRBV9 and TRBJ2-7; 8 bases agree with TRBD1. Germline trimming cut 10 bases from V and 3 bases from J; bases unmatched to any gene: 9. This CDR3 has 13 residues. Germline CDR1 reads SGDLS; CDR2 reads YYNGEE. The chain's CDR3 is CAGHRDRSYEQYF. Written as DNA, the CDR3 is TGTGCCGGTCACCGGGACAGGAGCTACGAGCAGTACTTC.

This clone occurred a few times. The chain is built from TRBV20-1 and TRBJ2-7, with a tentative D call TRBD2 (5 bases). Germline V gene data show CDR1 as DFQATT and CDR2 as SNEGSKA (reference sequence). The V gene lost 5 bases and the J gene lost 5 bases, with 10 bases spanning the gap. CDR3 length: 11 amino acids. CDR3 sequence (DNA): TGCAGTGCTTTGCGAGGGAACGAGCAGTACTTC. Translating gives CSALRGNEQYF.

This clone was counted between two and nine times. Within the sample, other DNA sequences also encode this same CDR3. The J gene is TRBJ2-7, the V gene TRBV29-1; the D is unclear. The ends were cut back, 4 bases at V and 3 bases at J, with 4 bases in the middle. Germline lookup yields CDR1 SQVTM and CDR2 ANQGSEA. CDR3 length equals 10 residues. CDR3 region: CSVVFYEQYF. CDR3 bases: TGCAGCGTTGTCTTCTACGAGCAGTACTTC.

The chain combines TRBV29-1 with TRBJ2-5; maybe TRBD1 (6 bases). This CDR3 comprises 11 residues. Trimming removed 6 bases at V and 6 bases at J, with 11 bases between. Germline V lookup: CDR1 SQVTM, CDR2 ANQGSEA. In DNA, the CDR3 is TGCAGCGTCATGAGGGGGAAGACCCAGTACTTC. As protein: CSVMRGKTQYF.

This clone was seen a few times. The chain has TRBV28 and TRBJ2-7, with a weak D call TRBD1 (6 bases). Germline CDR1 is MDHEN and CDR2 is SYDVKM. The CDR3 length is 13 residues. Trimming removed 7 bases at V and 3 bases at J, with 13 bases between. The CDR3 nucleotides are TGTGCCAGCACCCCTCAAGGGGGCTACGAGCAGTACTTC. It translates to CASTPQGGYEQYF.

The chain has TRBV30 and TRBJ1-5, with TRBD1 matching over 12 bases. The CDR3 covers 15 residues. The germline V gene has CDR1 GTSNPN and CDR2 SVGIG (reference sequence). V shed 1 base and J 6 bases; nucleotides not matched to a gene: 4. CDR3 sequence: CAWSAGQGARQPQHF. The CDR3 DNA follows: TGTGCCTGGAGTGCGGGACAGGGGGCACGTCAGCCCCAGCATTTT.

The V gene is TRBV7-9, the J gene TRBJ2-5, with D tentatively TRBD1 or TRBD2 (6 bases each). Trimming took 5 bases from V and 3 from J, leaving 10 bases between them. CDR3 length equals 13 residues. Germline V gene sequence: CDR1 SEHNR, CDR2 FQNEAQ (reference sequence). CDR3 loop: CASSRGREETQYF. The CDR3 region has the DNA TGTGCCAGCAGCCGGGGGCGGGAAGAGACCCAGTACTTC.

This clone has more than one count but fewer than ten. The sample carries other DNA sequences with the same CDR3. The V and J genes are TRBV5-1 and TRBJ2-5; the D is unclear. Trimming shortened V by 1 base and J by 1 base, and 2 bases separated the two germline ends. The CDR3 spans 12 residues. Per germline, CDR1 SGHRS and CDR2 YFSETQ. The CDR3 reads CASSLSQETQYF. The DNA for the CDR3 is TGCGCCAGCAGCTTGTCCCAAGAGACCCAGTACTTC.